This T cell receptor beta chain was documented in a study of blood T cell repertoires in COVID-19. Study-wide background: The United States, Italy and Spain were the sources of the acute and convalescent COVID-19 samples. Sources were T cells, B-cell-depleted T cells, or PBMCs; the material itself was cDNA or gDNA.

CDR3 length equals 16 residues. CDR1 and CDR2 (germline): SGHTA, FQGNSA. Trimming took 6 bases from V and 6 from J; bases not matched to a gene: 7. Source study methods: Estimated nucleated cell counts came from reference gene primer amplification. Profiling relied on immunoSEQ multiplex PCR, and the TCRdb table lists in-frame clones only, not all of them. For V, J and clone size, that table is used; D and trimming come from the DNA. The sample has 65,000 to 75,000 clones, 86% seen once. The sequence was obtained from a man in his forties or fifties with active COVID-19. The chain employs TRBV7-2 and TRBJ2-1; 14 bases agree with TRBD2. The specimen sequenced was peripheral blood. CDR3 amino acids: CASRSGGTSGSNEQFF. The DNA of the CDR3 is TGTGCCAGCAGATCCGGCGGGACTAGCGGGAGCAATGAGCAGTTCTTC.